This TCR beta chain was recorded in a study of human T cells and chemical hapten exposure. This clonotype was detected ten times or more. TCRdb analysed the RACE reads with MiXCR anew, one entry per CDR3 protein. This table holds over 70,000 distinct CDR3 sequences, approximately 11% found once. Germline loops: CDR1 MNHNY, CDR2 SVGAGI (reference sequence). Trimming pared 4 bases from V and 1 base from J, leaving 2 bases between. The length of the CDR3 is 12 residues. Sample time point: patch test 3, about 24 weeks after DPC sensitization. The treatment: therapeutic diphenylcyclopropenone sensitization with weekly scalp DPC.

This receptor was obtained from a woman in her thirties with alopecia areata. Some clones in this sample may be carry-over from other donors' samples. Here the sequenced sample was whole blood, taken in connection with sensitization to the hapten diphenylcyclopropenone (DPC). V usage is TRBV6-6 and J usage is TRBJ1-5, with unresolved D. The CDR3 loop reads CASSWSNQPQHF. In DNA form, the CDR3 reads TGTGCCAGCAGTTGGAGCAATCAGCCCCAGCATTTT.